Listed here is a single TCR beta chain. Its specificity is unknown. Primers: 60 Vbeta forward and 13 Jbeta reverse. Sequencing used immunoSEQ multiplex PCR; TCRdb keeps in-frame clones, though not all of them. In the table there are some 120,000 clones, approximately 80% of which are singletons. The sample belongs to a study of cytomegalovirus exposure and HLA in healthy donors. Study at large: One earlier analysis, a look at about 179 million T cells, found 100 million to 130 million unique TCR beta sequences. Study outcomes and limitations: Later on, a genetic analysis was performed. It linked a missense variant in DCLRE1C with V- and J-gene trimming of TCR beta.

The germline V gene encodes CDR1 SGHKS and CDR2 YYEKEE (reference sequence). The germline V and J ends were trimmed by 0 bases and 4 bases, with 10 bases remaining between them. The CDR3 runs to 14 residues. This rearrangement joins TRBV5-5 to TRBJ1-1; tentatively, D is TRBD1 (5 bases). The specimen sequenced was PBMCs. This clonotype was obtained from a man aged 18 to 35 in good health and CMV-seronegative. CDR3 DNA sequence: TGTGCCAGCAGCTTGGGGCAGGGAAGCACTGAAGCTTTCTTT. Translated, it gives CASSLGQGSTEAFF.